Following are 26 T cell receptor beta chains from one sample sequenced in a study of shared clonotypes between healthy human individuals. Sequencing was performed with immunoSEQ multiplex PCR; in TCRdb, only in-frame clones are kept and a portion is missing. The sample holds about 1.9 million clones, just over 90% seen once. Terminally differentiated effector memory CD45RA+ cells were left out of the naive CD8 fraction, which was CD45RO-negative and positively selected for CCR7. The sample taken for sequencing was naive CD8+ T cells from PBMCs. Every receptor here comes from a man younger than 30 in good health. Some clones in this sample may be carry-over from other donors' samples.

The CDR3 bases are TGTGCCAGCAGCGGAGGCCCCATTGGGCAGTACTTC. Translated: CASSGGPIGQYF. The chain couples TRBV11-2 to TRBJ2-7; maybe TRBD2 (5 bases). The CDR3 totals 12 residues. CDR1 is SGHAT, CDR2 FQNNGV, per germline. The V and J ends lost 5 bases and 9 bases respectively, with 14 bases between them.

V is TRBV19 and J is TRBJ1-2; D is undetermined. This CDR3 has 14 amino acids. Germline V gives CDR1 LNHDA, CDR2 SQIVND (reference sequence). Trimming pared 6 bases from V and 3 bases from J, leaving 14 bases between. CDR3 sequence: CASSQDFYDYGYTF. The DNA of the CDR3 is TGTGCCAGTAGCCAGGACTTTTATGACTATGGCTACACCTTC.

J is TRBJ1-6 and V is TRBV30; D is unclear. Trimming took 4 bases from V and 7 from J, leaving 17 bases between them. Germline-derived CDR1 and CDR2 are GTSNPN and SVGIG (reference sequence). CDR3 length equals 15 residues. The CDR3 DNA sequence: TGTGCCTGGAAGGGCGCTAGCATAAGAAATTCACCCCTCCACTTT. It codes for CAWKGASIRNSPLHF.

CDR3 sequence (DNA): TGTGCCAGCAGTTACCGGGGGACACTCAATCAGCCCCAGCATTTT. Protein product: CASSYRGTLNQPQHF. The chain is built from TRBV6-6 and TRBJ1-5; a possible D gene is TRBD1 (6 bases). The germline V gene encodes CDR1 MNHNY and CDR2 SVGAGI (reference sequence). The length of the CDR3 is 15 residues. The V end was cut by 2 bases, the J end by 3 bases, with 11 bases between.

The genes are TRBV5-8 and TRBJ2-2, with a weak D call TRBD2 (6 bases). The CDR3 has 14 residues. Germline CDR1 SGHTS, CDR2 YDEGEE. The V gene lost 6 bases and the J gene lost 5 bases, with 14 bases spanning the gap. CDR3: CASTPDLATGELFF. The CDR3 DNA follows: TGTGCCAGCACCCCGGATCTAGCGACCGGGGAGCTGTTTTTT.

Remarks on this clone: The same CDR3 arises from other DNA sequences in this sample as well. The rearrangement joins TRBV7-9 to TRBJ2-1; the match to TRBD2 covers 10 bases. The V and J ends lost 5 bases and 4 bases, in that order; junction bases with no gene match: 8. Germline CDR1 is SEHNR and CDR2 is FQNEAQ (reference sequence). The CDR3 totals 16 residues. In DNA form, the CDR3 reads TGTGCCAGCAGCCCAAGGGGGACTAGCGTATACAATGAGCAGTTCTTC. Amino acid sequence: CASSPRGTSVYNEQFF.

V usage is TRBV30 and J usage is TRBJ2-3; TRBD2 matches 7 bases. V lost 5 bases and J lost 2; bases outside the gene matches: 10. Per the germline V gene, CDR1 is GTSNPN and CDR2 is SVGIG (reference sequence). The CDR3 spans 15 residues. CDR3 sequence (DNA): TGTGCCTGGTCGGACCCTAGCGGACCCACAGATACGCAGTATTTT. Its translation is CAWSDPSGPTDTQYF.

The J gene is TRBJ2-1, the V gene TRBV9; tentatively, D is TRBD1 (6 bases). The length of the CDR3 is 13 residues. Germline assignment: CDR1 SGDLS and CDR2 YYNGEE. V was trimmed by 5 bases and J by 5 bases, leaving 11 bases between them. CDR3 DNA sequence: TGTGCCAGCAGGGGGGACAACCACAATGAGCAGTTCTTC. This codes for CASRGDNHNEQFF.

The chain recombines TRBV6-6 with TRBJ2-2, with 7 bases aligning to TRBD1. In germline, CDR1 is MNHNY, CDR2 SVGAGI (reference sequence). J gave up 2 bases and V 8 bases, and 11 bases lay outside the gene matches. The CDR3 length is 16 residues. As DNA, the CDR3 is TGTGCCAGCCAAGAGTGGGGACAGATTAACACCGGGGAGCTGTTTTTT. It encodes CASQEWGQINTGELFF.

The chain employs TRBV6-5 and TRBJ2-5, with D hard to call. Trimming cost V 3 bases and J 7 bases, with 12 bases left between them. CDR3 length: 13 amino acids. The germline CDR1 and CDR2 sequences are MNHEY and SVGAGI. The CDR3 here is CASSYSAGPTQYF. In DNA form, the CDR3 reads TGTGCCAGCAGTTATTCCGCTGGGCCGACCCAGTACTTC.

The gene calls are TRBV7-9 and TRBJ2-3; 8 positions match TRBD1. CDR3 size: 14 residues. CDR1 and CDR2 from the germline V gene are SEHNR and FQNEAQ (reference sequence). The V gene end was trimmed by 3 bases and the J gene end by 3 bases; junction bases not matched to a gene: 2. CDR3 loop: CASSFGQGTDTQYF. The CDR3 DNA follows: TGTGCCAGCAGCTTTGGACAGGGAACAGATACGCAGTATTTT. The complete variable domain, with remaining parts taken from reference TRBV7-9 and TRBJ2-3, reads DTGVSQNPRHKITKRGQNVTFRCDPISEHNRLYWYRQTLGQGPEFLTYFQNEAQLEKSRLLSDRFSAERPKGSFSTLEIQRTEQGDSAMYLCASSFGQGTDTQYFGPGTRLTVL.

The genes are TRBV27 and TRBJ2-7; 8 nucleotides match TRBD1. The CDR3 length is 15 residues. The germline CDR1 and CDR2 sequences are MNHEY and SMNVEV (reference sequence). Trimming removed 2 bases from V and 9 bases from J; junction bases left unmatched: 12. The CDR3 nucleotides read TGTGCCAGCAGTTTAAAAGGACAGGGAGGCTATGTGCAGTACTTC. Its protein is CASSLKGQGGYVQYF.

This clone was observed a single time. This sequence joins TRBV9 and TRBJ2-3, with 12 nucleotides matching TRBD2. CDR3 size: 17 residues. V was pared by 4 bases and J by 3 bases, with 9 bases of the junction left unmatched. Germline lookup yields CDR1 SGDLS and CDR2 YYNGEE. As DNA, the CDR3 is TGTGCCAGCAGCTCTCAATCACTAGCGGGAGGTACAGATACGCAGTATTTT. Its protein is CASSSQSLAGGTDTQYF.

The chain joins TRBV2 to TRBJ2-1; 11 positions match TRBD2. Unmatched junction bases numbered 1, after V lost 6 bases and J lost 0 bases. CDR3 size: 15 residues. Germline assignment: CDR1 SNHLY and CDR2 FYNNEI. The DNA of the CDR3 is TGTGCCAGCAGGGGACTAGCGGCCTCCTACAATGAGCAGTTCTTC. Amino acid sequence: CASRGLAASYNEQFF.

DNA for the CDR3: TGTGCCGCGGGGATGCCTGAAGCTTTCTTT. This codes for CAAGMPEAFF. The genes are TRBV27 and TRBJ1-1; D gene uncertain. The CDR3 is 10 residues long. Germline loops: CDR1 MNHEY, CDR2 SMNVEV (reference sequence). Trimming shortened V by 11 bases and J by 6 bases, and 10 bases separated the two germline ends.

The chain uses TRBV29-1 and TRBJ1-2, with 11 bases matching TRBD1. The CDR3 consists of 13 residues. J gave up 4 bases and V 6 bases, and 4 bases lay outside the gene matches. CDR1 and CDR2 from the germline V gene are SQVTM and ANQGSEA. In nucleotides, the CDR3 is TGCAGCGTCGGCGGGACAGGGGGCTATGGCTACACCTTC. Protein product: CSVGGTGGYGYTF.

The chain employs TRBV2 and TRBJ1-3, with D possibly matching TRBD1 (5 bases). The V end lost 0 bases, the J end lost 4 bases, and 13 bases lay between the germline ends. The CDR3 extends over 16 amino acids. Germline CDR1 is SNHLY and CDR2 is FYNNEI. For the CDR3, the DNA is TGTGCCAGCAGTGAAGCCCCCAGGGCTCGGGGAAACACCATATATTTT. Translated: CASSEAPRARGNTIYF.

V and J are TRBV6-5 and TRBJ1-4; 8 bases map to TRBD1. After removal of 4 bases from V and 4 bases from J, the junction contained 8 bases not matched to a gene. CDR3 size: 16 residues. CDR1 is MNHEY and CDR2 is SVGAGI in the germline V gene. This CDR3 is CASSSLTGAGNEKLFF. CDR3 sequence (DNA): TGTGCCAGCAGTTCATTGACAGGGGCGGGTAATGAAAAACTGTTTTTT.

On this clone itself: Within the sample, other DNA sequences also encode this same CDR3. This chain connects TRBV29-1 to TRBJ2-7; D might be TRBD1 (5 bases). The V end was cut by 4 bases, the J end by 3 bases, with 7 bases between. Looked up from germline, CDR1 is SQVTM and CDR2 is ANQGSEA. The CDR3 length is 11 residues. The CDR3 reads CSVVDSYEQYF. The CDR3 nucleotides are TGCAGCGTTGTCGACAGCTACGAGCAGTACTTC.

The V and J genes are TRBV27 and TRBJ2-7; D remains ambiguous. This CDR3 is 15 amino acids long. Between the trimmed V and J ends, which lost 0 bases and 4 bases, there was a span of 13 bases. From germline, CDR1 is MNHEY and CDR2 SMNVEV (reference sequence). Written as DNA, the CDR3 is TGTGCCAGCAGTTTATCGACACGTTTTTTATACGAGCAGTACTTC. Amino acids: CASSLSTRFLYEQYF.

Turning to this clone: The sample carries other DNA sequences with the same CDR3. The chain employs TRBV9 and TRBJ2-1; TRBD2 might be the D (5 bases). CDR1 is SGDLS and CDR2 is YYNGEE in the germline V gene. The V gene lost 0 bases and the J gene lost 3 bases, with 7 bases spanning the gap. The CDR3 totals 14 residues. CDR3 nucleotides: TGTGCCAGCAGCGTAGCGGGAAGCTACAATGAGCAGTTCTTC. This sequence encodes CASSVAGSYNEQFF. The entire variable domain, with the rest obtained from reference TRBV9 and TRBJ2-1, is as follows: DSGVTQTPKHLITATGQRVTLRCSPRSGDLSVYWYQQSLDQGLQFLIQYYNGEERAKGNILERFSAQQFPDLHSELNLSSLELGDSALYFCASSVAGSYNEQFFGPGTRLTVL.

This chain connects TRBV6-5 to TRBJ2-5; D uncertain. The J call is in doubt because the DNA end fits TRBJ2-7 better. Germline lookup yields CDR1 MNHEY and CDR2 SVGAGI. The CDR3 covers 13 residues. The chain's CDR3 is CASSYYTGYEQYF. The CDR3 coding sequence is TGTGCCAGCAGTTACTATACTGGGTACGAGCAGTACTTC.

This chain joins TRBV7-2 and TRBJ2-7; TRBD2 matches at 9 bases. CDR1 and CDR2 from the germline V gene are SGHTA and FQGNSA. The CDR3 covers 14 residues. V lost 4 bases, J lost 5 bases, and 6 bases stayed unmatched. CDR3 sequence: CASSWREGLDEQYF. The CDR3 DNA is TGTGCCAGCAGCTGGCGGGAGGGCCTGGACGAGCAGTACTTC.

Of note for this clone: Other DNA sequences in the sample encode the same CDR3. The V gene is TRBV4-1, the J gene TRBJ1-5; 8 positions match TRBD1. Losses at the gene ends were 0 bases for V and 2 bases for J; bases not matched to a gene: 3. Germline CDR1 is MGHRA and CDR2 is YSYEKL. This CDR3 region has 16 residues. CDR3 DNA: TGCGCCAGCAGCCAAGAACCGGGACAGGGCAATCAGCCCCAGCATTTT. Translated, it gives CASSQEPGQGNQPQHF.

The chain employs TRBV4-1 and TRBJ2-5; 8 nucleotides line up with TRBD1. With V trimmed by 5 bases and J by 4 bases, 6 bases remained unmatched. The CDR3 extends over 14 amino acids. CDR1 and CDR2 (germline): MGHRA, YSYEKL. This chain's CDR3 is CASSATGGSETQYF. The CDR3, as DNA: TGCGCCAGCAGCGCAACAGGGGGTTCAGAGACCCAGTACTTC.

The chain has TRBV27 and TRBJ2-1; D perhaps matches TRBD1 (5 bases). Trimming stripped 6 bases from V and 9 bases from J, with 12 bases between. The CDR3 runs to 12 residues. CDR1 is MNHEY and CDR2 is SMNVEV in the germline V gene (reference sequence). CDR3 nucleotide sequence: TGTGCCAGCAGGCAGGGCTGGAGTGAGCAGTTCTTC. This gives the protein CASRQGWSEQFF.